These T cell receptor beta chains were read from a single sample in a study of lymphopenia after photon versus proton radiotherapy. The method was immunoSEQ multiplex PCR; TCRdb's version includes in-frame clones alone and lacks a portion of them. The sample holds about 160,000 clones, 75% to 90% seen once. The specimen was peripheral blood, collected from a patient treated with photon-based radiotherapy. Receptor source: a man aged 50 or older with gastric cancer. The CDR3 runs from the conserved cysteine through the conserved F or W. D genes are given only for firm matches. Only part of the rows carry a size: once, few, many, or a class if the clone is expanded.

J gene	clone size	D gene	V gene	CDR3 DNA	CDR3 protein
TRBJ2-7	.	.	TRBV5-6	TGTGCCAGCAGCTCCCTGGGACCCTACTACGAGCAGTACTTC	CASSSLGPYYEQYF
TRBJ1-5	.	.	TRBV19	TGTGCCAGTATTCACCGGTACCGTAGCAATCAGCCCCAGCATTTT	CASIHRYRSNQPQHF
TRBJ1-5	.	.	TRBV19	TGTGCCAGCGAGACGGGGCAGGTAAACCAGCCCCAGCATTTT	CASETGQVNQPQHF
TRBJ1-4	.	.	TRBV4-1	TGCGCCAGCAGCCAAGTAGGTAGCCCGAATGAAAAACTGTTTTTT	CASSQVGSPNEKLFF
TRBJ1-2	.	TRBD1	TRBV19	TGTGCCAGTAGTATCGGTGTGACAGGGCCCGAATGGAGCTACACCTTC	CASSIGVTGPEWSYTF
TRBJ1-5	.	.	TRBV28	TGTGCCAGCAGCCTCCCTAGAAGGAACAATCAGCCCCAGCATTTT	CASSLPRRNNQPQHF
TRBJ1-5	.	.	TRBV18	TGTGCCAGCTCACCAGACAGATATCAGCCCCAGCATTTT	CASSPDRYQPQHF
TRBJ1-5	.	TRBD1	TRBV27	TGTGCCAGCAGAAACTCTCGGGACAGCCTCAATCAGCCCCAGCATTTT	CASRNSRDSLNQPQHF
TRBJ2-5	.	TRBD2	TRBV28	TGTGCCAGCAGTAAGCCCCGAGGAGCGGGAGGAGAGACCCAGTACTTC	CASSKPRGAGGETQYF
TRBJ1-4	.	.	TRBV4-3	TGCGCCAGCAGTGTGGAAAAACTGTTTTTT	CASSVEKLFF
TRBJ2-1	.	.	TRBV5-1	TGCGCCAGCAGCTTGGATGGGACCAGGGATGAGCAGTTCTTC	CASSLDGTRDEQFF
TRBJ1-2	.	TRBD1	TRBV6-5	TGTGCCAGCAGTTCACCGGGACAGGCTAACTATGGCTACACCTTC	CASSSPGQANYGYTF
TRBJ2-7	few	TRBD2	TRBV7-8	TGTGCCAGCAGCCCCCGGGGGGCTAGCGGGGTTTACGAGCAGTACTTC	CASSPRGASGVYEQYF
TRBJ1-3	few	.	TRBV11-2	TGTGCCAGCAGCTTAGTGCAAGGGATTGGAAACACCATATATTTT	CASSLVQGIGNTIYF
TRBJ1-2	.	TRBD1	TRBV28	TGTGCCAGCAGACCAGGGGGGGGAGGCTACACCTTC	CASRPGGGGYTF
TRBJ2-5	.	TRBD1	TRBV19	TGTGCCAGTAGTCGGTCCGGGACAGGGTTTCAAGAGACCCAGTACTTC	CASSRSGTGFQETQYF
TRBJ2-7	.	TRBD1	TRBV4-1	TGCGCCAGCAGCCAGCCGGGACAGGGGCTCTTCGAGCAGTACTTC	CASSQPGQGLFEQYF
TRBJ2-1	.	.	TRBV29-1	TGCAGCGTTGTAGGCGGACGGGGTTACAATGAGCAGTTCTTC	CSVVGGRGYNEQFF
TRBJ1-3	.	.	TRBV6-5	TGTGCCAGCAGTTCAGGGAGAACCTCTGGAAACACCATATATTTT	CASSSGRTSGNTIYF
TRBJ1-2	.	.	TRBV28	TGTGCCAGCAGTTTCGTTTTCTATGGCTACACCTTC	CASSFVFYGYTF
TRBJ2-2	.	.	TRBV7-9	TGTGCCAGCAGCAGACGGACAGCTACCGGGGAGCTGTTTTTT	CASSRRTATGELFF
TRBJ2-3	.	TRBD2	TRBV11-1	TGTGCCAGCAGCTCAGGACTAGCGGGAGCAGATACGCAGTATTTT	CASSSGLAGADTQYF
TRBJ1-4	.	.	TRBV6-5	TGTGCCAGCAGTGCCAAGAGACCCACAGAAAAACTGTTTTTT	CASSAKRPTEKLFF
TRBJ2-1	few	.	TRBV4-3	TGCGCCAGCAGCCAAGATCAGGCAGGGCCCATGGGTGAGCAGTTCTTC	CASSQDQAGPMGEQFF
TRBJ1-2	few	.	TRBV7-9	TGTGCCAGCAGCTTAGCGTCAGGAATAAATGGCTACACCTTC	CASSLASGINGYTF
TRBJ2-1	.	.	TRBV29-1	TGCAGCGTTGGTGGGCCCGGGGGATCCAATGAGCAGTTCTTC	CSVGGPGGSNEQFF
TRBJ1-5	.	TRBD1	TRBV28	TGTGCCAGCAGCCCGACAGGGACCTTTAATCAGCCCCAGCATTTT	CASSPTGTFNQPQHF
TRBJ1-5	.	.	TRBV5-1	TGCGCCAGCAGCTTGGGGGACAACCTCAATCAGCCCCAGCATTTT	CASSLGDNLNQPQHF
TRBJ2-1	.	TRBD2	TRBV6-4	TGTGCCAGCAGCGACAGAGCGGGAGTAAGGGGGTACAATGAGCAGTTCTTC	CASSDRAGVRGYNEQFF
TRBJ2-7	once	TRBD1	TRBV4-1	TGCGCCAGCAGCCAAGAGGGGACAGGGGGCGAGCAGTACTTC	CASSQEGTGGEQYF
TRBJ2-1	.	.	TRBV19	TGTGCCAGTAGTACCTCCTTAGCGAGGCCTAGCTACAATGAGCAGTTCTTC	CASSTSLARPSYNEQFF
TRBJ2-5	.	.	TRBV5-4	TGTGCCAGCAGCCAAGGGCTCGAGGAGACCCAGTACTTC	CASSQGLEETQYF
TRBJ1-2	.	.	TRBV19	TGTGCCAGTAGTTTTACGGTGAACTATGGCTACACCTTC	CASSFTVNYGYTF
TRBJ1-2	.	TRBD1	TRBV5-1	TGCGCCAGCAGCTTGGGCACCGGGACAGTCTATGGCTACACCTTC	CASSLGTGTVYGYTF
TRBJ1-2	.	TRBD1	TRBV18	TGTGCCAGCTCACCAGACAGGGCCGGTCATGGCTACACCTTC	CASSPDRAGHGYTF
TRBJ2-6	.	.	TRBV2	TGTGCCAGCAGTGAAGGTAACAGCCTCTCTGGGGCCAACGTCCTGACTTTC	CASSEGNSLSGANVLTF
TRBJ2-3	.	.	TRBV2	TGTGCCAGCAGTGAAGATTTGGGGGGGCACGCGACGCAGTATTTT	CASSEDLGGHATQYF
TRBJ2-7	.	TRBD2	TRBV2	TGTGCCAGCAGCCAGAGGACTAGCCCAAACCCCTACGAGCAGTACTTC	CASSQRTSPNPYEQYF
TRBJ2-3	.	.	TRBV14	TGTGCCAGCAGCCGGATGAATACGCAGTATTTT	CASSRMNTQYF
TRBJ1-1	.	.	TRBV5-1	TGCGCCAGCAGCTTGCGGAGTGGAAAGAACACTGAAGCTTTCTTT	CASSLRSGKNTEAFF